The 22 T cell receptor beta chains presented below share a single source sample, sequenced in a study of cytomegalovirus exposure and HLA in healthy donors. It was with 60 Vbeta and 13 Jbeta primers that the PCR ran. Produced via immunoSEQ multiplex PCR; TCRdb's table is partial and in-frame only. The table shows 100,000 to 150,000 clones, with 8% to 11% occurring only once. Sequencing was carried out using PBMCs. Receptor source: a woman aged 18-35 years in good health and CMV-seropositive.

J is TRBJ2-1 and V is TRBV20-1; D ambiguous. There are 11 residues in the CDR3. Trimming pared 4 bases from V and 3 bases from J, leaving 4 bases between. The germline gives CDR1 DFQATT, CDR2 SNEGSKA (reference sequence). As DNA, the CDR3 is TGCAGTGCTACTAACTACAATGAGCAGTTCTTC. It encodes CSATNYNEQFF.

The chain employs TRBV30 and TRBJ2-7; tentatively, D is TRBD1 (5 bases). This CDR3 spans 13 amino acids. Germline CDR1 and CDR2: GTSNPN and SVGIG (reference sequence). V lost 0 bases and J lost 2, with 8 bases in between. The CDR3 region has the DNA TGTGCCTGGAGTGTAACACAGGCCTACGAGCAGTACTTC. Its protein is CAWSVTQAYEQYF.

This clone occurred a few times. The chain has TRBV4-1 and TRBJ1-4; the D gene is possibly TRBD1 (5 bases). The V end was cut by 1 base, the J end by 4 bases, with 13 bases between. The CDR3 covers 16 residues. Germline loops: CDR1 MGHRA, CDR2 YSYEKL. CDR3 sequence reads: CASSQGVGHLNEKLFF. The DNA of the CDR3 is TGCGCCAGCAGCCAAGGAGTTGGACACCTTAATGAAAAACTGTTTTTT.

This chain connects TRBV19 to TRBJ1-3; D call uncertain. CDR3 length equals 16 residues. Germline V lookup: CDR1 LNHDA, CDR2 SQIVND (reference sequence). V lost 3 bases and J 0 bases, leaving 12 bases between the germline ends. Written as DNA, the CDR3 is TGTGCCAGTAGTATTAACAGCCGTCTCTCTGGAAACACCATATATTTT. Amino acid sequence: CASSINSRLSGNTIYF.

This clone was counted a few times. The V call is TRBV5-6, the J call TRBJ1-1, with D possibly being TRBD1 (5 bases). CDR1 is SGHDT, CDR2 YYEEEE, per germline. The CDR3 length is 14 residues. The ends were cut back, 5 bases at V and 7 bases at J, with 18 bases in the middle. The CDR3 sequence: CASRGGTGGVEAFF. The CDR3 DNA reads as TGTGCCAGCAGGGGGGGAACTGGGGGAGTTGAAGCTTTCTTT.

V and J are TRBV11-2 and TRBJ2-2; 11 positions match TRBD2. V was clipped by 4 bases and J by 7 bases; unmatched bases: 8. The V gene's germline CDR1 is SGHAT and CDR2 FQNNGV. This CDR3 contains 16 residues. The DNA for the CDR3 is TGTGCCAGCAGCTCCCAACATACTAGCGGGAGCGGGGAGCTGTTTTTT. This encodes CASSSQHTSGSGELFF.

V usage is TRBV4-1 and J usage is TRBJ2-2, with TRBD1 identical over 8 bases. This CDR3 region has 15 residues. CDR1 is MGHRA and CDR2 is YSYEKL in the germline V gene. V gave up 4 bases and J gave up 6 bases; unmatched junction bases: 7. CDR3 sequence (DNA): TGCGCCAGCAGCCCTTTAGCGACAGGGGCCGGGGAGCTGTTTTTT. This gives the protein CASSPLATGAGELFF.

V usage is TRBV5-6 and J usage is TRBJ2-2, with a tentative D call TRBD1 (5 bases). The CDR3 sequence is 14 residues long. The germline gives CDR1 SGHDT, CDR2 YYEEEE. V lost 3 bases to trimming and J lost 2 bases, with 8 bases between them. As DNA, the CDR3 is TGTGCCAGCAGCTCAGGGTTTAACACCGGGGAGCTGTTTTTT. As protein: CASSSGFNTGELFF.

There are a few counts of this clone. The chain is built from TRBV4-1 and TRBJ2-1, with TRBD2 matching 9 bases. This CDR3 has 14 amino acids. With 7 bases clipped from V and 2 bases from J, the junction kept 3 bases outside the gene matches. Germline V CDR1 and CDR2: MGHRA, YSYEKL. The CDR3 bases are TGCGCCAGCAAGCGGGAGGTTGCCTACAATGAGCAGTTCTTC. It encodes CASKREVAYNEQFF.

The genes are TRBV11-2 and TRBJ1-1; possibly TRBD1 for D (6 bases). Trimming took off 0 bases at V and 8 bases at J, with 13 bases between the two ends. The CDR3 runs 14 residues. CDR1 is SGHAT, CDR2 FQNNGV, per germline. The CDR3 spells CASSLEQGLTEAFF. CDR3 bases: TGTGCCAGCAGCTTAGAACAGGGCCTTACGGAAGCTTTCTTT. Combining the CDR3 with reference TRBV11-2 and TRBJ1-1 gives the whole variable domain EAGVAQSPRYKIIEKRQSVAFWCNPISGHATLYWYQQILGQGPKLLIQFQNNGVVDDSQLPKDRFSAERLKGVDSTLKIQPAKLEDSAVYLCASSLEQGLTEAFFGQGTRLTVV.

The chain combines TRBV6-1 with TRBJ2-1, with a weak D call TRBD2 (6 bases). CDR1 and CDR2 (germline): MNHNS, SASEGT. The CDR3 spans 15 residues. The ends were cut back, 2 bases at V and 3 bases at J, with 11 bases in the middle. The CDR3: CASSERTMGYNEQFF. CDR3 bases: TGTGCCAGCAGTGAAAGGACTATGGGCTACAATGAGCAGTTCTTC.

This chain joins TRBV5-6 and TRBJ1-2, with TRBD1 as a possible D gene (6 bases). Germline V gene data show CDR1 as SGHDT and CDR2 as YYEEEE. Trimming removed 0 bases at V and 5 bases at J, with 11 bases between. CDR3 length: 14 amino acids. The CDR3 loop reads CASSLDREHYGYTF. CDR3 DNA: TGTGCCAGCAGCTTGGACAGGGAGCATTATGGCTACACCTTC.

The chain combines TRBV11-3 with TRBJ1-1; 9 nucleotides align to TRBD1. V lost 6 bases, J lost 2 bases, and 4 bases stayed unmatched. The V gene's germline CDR1 is SGHNT and CDR2 YENEEA. There are 14 residues in the CDR3. CDR3 DNA: TGTGCCAGCAGGAGGACAGGGGTCAACACTGAAGCTTTCTTT. It codes for CASRRTGVNTEAFF.

The V and J genes are TRBV5-6 and TRBJ2-2, with 7 nucleotides matching TRBD2. V shed 2 bases, J shed 3 bases, and the junction held 4 bases outside the gene matches. The CDR3 totals 15 residues. CDR1 SGHDT and CDR2 YYEEEE come from the germline V gene. This CDR3 is CASSFSLADTGELFF. CDR3 nucleotides: TGTGCCAGCAGCTTCAGTCTAGCGGACACCGGGGAGCTGTTTTTT.

The V call is TRBV9, the J call TRBJ1-1; D ambiguous. Trimming took 4 bases from V and 2 from J, leaving 15 bases between them. This CDR3 has 15 amino acids. Germline V gene lookup returns CDR1 SGDLS and CDR2 YYNGEE. CDR3 nucleotide sequence: TGTGCCAGCAGCTCCAATCCGACTGGAAACACTGAAGCTTTCTTT. It yields the protein CASSSNPTGNTEAFF.

This sequence joins TRBV27 and TRBJ1-5; D not resolved. Germline CDR1 reads MNHEY; CDR2 reads SMNVEV (reference sequence). CDR3 size: 17 residues. V was trimmed by 6 bases and J by 0 bases, leaving 18 bases between them. CDR3 in amino acids: CASSPSIESLSNQPQHF. The DNA for the CDR3 is TGTGCCAGCAGCCCCTCGATAGAAAGTCTTAGCAATCAGCCCCAGCATTTT.

The V and J genes are TRBV10-3 and TRBJ2-3; 9 bases are a match to TRBD2. In germline, CDR1 is ENHRY, CDR2 SYGVKD. This CDR3 is built from 13 residues. V trimming: 6 bases; J trimming: 4 bases; junction bases outside the gene matches: 2. The CDR3 loop reads CAIRREGPDTQYF. The CDR3 nucleotides are TGTGCCATCAGGCGGGAGGGCCCAGATACGCAGTATTTT.

The chain carries TRBV30 and TRBJ2-7, with 9 bases aligning to TRBD2. This CDR3 has 12 residues. V lost 5 bases, J lost 6 bases, and 5 bases stayed unmatched. Germline V gene lookup returns CDR1 GTSNPN and CDR2 SVGIG (reference sequence). CDR3 region: CAWGLSGSEQYF. The CDR3 DNA is TGTGCCTGGGGTCTTAGCGGGAGCGAGCAGTACTTC.

V gene TRBV6-5 combines with J gene TRBJ2-7, with D unclear. The germline V and J ends were trimmed by 4 bases and 4 bases, with 5 bases remaining between them. Germline CDR1 is MNHEY and CDR2 is SVGAGI. The CDR3 runs 11 residues. As DNA, the CDR3 is TGTGCCAGCAGTTGGCAGTACGAGCAGTACTTC. Translating gives CASSWQYEQYF.

A few counts support this clone. The V call is TRBV27, the J call TRBJ2-7, with 7 bases that match TRBD2. CDR1 and CDR2 (germline): MNHEY, SMNVEV (reference sequence). The CDR3 loop spans 14 amino acids. With 8 bases clipped from V and 5 bases from J, the junction kept 12 bases outside the gene matches. CDR3 residues: CASCPRGSGDEQYF. In DNA form, the CDR3 reads TGTGCCAGCTGCCCTCGCGGGAGTGGCGACGAGCAGTACTTC.

V is TRBV30 and J is TRBJ1-3, with unresolved D. This CDR3 is 16 amino acids long. V dropped 0 bases and J dropped 0 bases, with 12 bases sitting between them. Germline V CDR1 and CDR2: GTSNPN, SVGIG (reference sequence). The CDR3 protein is CAWSVPGLSSGNTIYF. The CDR3 nucleotides are TGTGCCTGGAGTGTACCTGGCTTAAGCTCTGGAAACACCATATATTTT.

CDR3 nucleotide sequence: TGTGCCAGTAGTACCTTAGCGGGACGCACAGATACGCAGTATTTT. Translated: CASSTLAGRTDTQYF. The chain recombines TRBV19 with TRBJ2-3, with 8 bases lining up with TRBD2. The CDR3 is 15 residues long. V dropped 4 bases and J dropped 1; count of bases not matched to a gene: 4. Germline V gene sequence: CDR1 LNHDA, CDR2 SQIVND (reference sequence).